The 27 T cell receptor beta chains reported below all come from one sample, sequenced in a study of shared clonotypes between healthy human individuals. The data were produced by immunoSEQ multiplex PCR, yet TCRdb's version contains in-frame clones alone and is incomplete. The table has 2.3 million or so clones, about 92% seen once. Source material: naive CD4+ T cells from PBMCs. Documented subset: CD45RA+ positively selected. All receptors derive from a man aged 18 to 30 in good health. Some clones in this sample may be carry-over from other donors' samples.

The chain combines TRBV5-8 with TRBJ1-2, with 8 nucleotides matching TRBD1. After removal of 5 bases from V and 0 bases from J, the junction contained 6 bases not matched to a gene. The germline gives CDR1 SGHTS, CDR2 YDEGEE. The CDR3 consists of 15 residues. CDR3 in amino acids: CASRDRVLPNYGYTF. Written as DNA, the CDR3 is TGTGCCAGCAGGGACAGGGTGCTACCTAACTATGGCTACACCTTC.

On this clone itself: Other DNA sequences in the sample encode the same CDR3. This chain connects TRBV5-4 to TRBJ2-1; 7 nucleotides agree with TRBD2. Per the germline V gene, CDR1 is SGHNT and CDR2 is YYREEE (reference sequence). The CDR3 sequence is 14 residues long. V lost 1 base and J lost 4; bases outside the gene matches: 2. The CDR3 sequence is CASSLPGGYNEQFF. Here the CDR3 DNA reads TGTGCCAGCAGCTTGCCGGGAGGATACAATGAGCAGTTCTTC.

The chain uses TRBV6-5 and TRBJ2-3; D remains ambiguous. Germline V lookup: CDR1 MNHEY, CDR2 SVGAGI. The V end lost 5 bases, the J end lost 0 bases, and 6 bases lay between the germline ends. This CDR3 spans 13 amino acids. CDR3 protein: CASSQQSTDTQYF. The DNA of the CDR3 is TGTGCCAGCAGTCAACAGAGCACAGATACGCAGTATTTT.

The V gene is TRBV15, the J gene TRBJ1-5, with TRBD1 as a possible D gene (6 bases). There are 16 residues in the CDR3. Germline CDR1 LNHNV, CDR2 YYDKDF (reference sequence). Trimming stripped 11 bases from V and 0 bases from J, with 20 bases between. CDR3 amino acids: CASRDTISYSNQPQHF. The CDR3 coding sequence is TGTGCCTCCCGGGACACAATCAGTTATAGCAATCAGCCCCAGCATTTT.

CDR3 sequence: CASSEDRGGETQYF. The DNA of the CDR3 is TGTGCCAGCAGTGAAGACAGGGGCGGGGAGACCCAGTACTTC. The V call is TRBV2, the J call TRBJ2-5, with 7 bases matching TRBD1. Germline CDR1 reads SNHLY; CDR2 reads FYNNEI. V gave up 1 base and J gave up 5 bases; unmatched junction bases: 4. The length of the CDR3 is 14 residues.

V gene TRBV10-3 combines with J gene TRBJ2-3; possibly TRBD2 for D (6 bases). The CDR3 has 13 amino acids. V dropped 11 bases and J dropped 0 bases, with 12 bases sitting between them. Germline CDR1 reads ENHRY; CDR2 reads SYGVKD. This chain's CDR3 is CAAGQTSTDTQYF. The CDR3 nucleotides read TGTGCCGCGGGGCAGACGAGCACAGATACGCAGTATTTT.

This chain links TRBV5-1 with TRBJ2-2, with 7 bases identical to TRBD1. CDR3 size: 16 residues. The ends lost 0 bases at V and 3 bases at J; junction bases unmatched: 5. Germline V lookup: CDR1 SGHRS, CDR2 YFSETQ. The CDR3 spells CASSLAVRGHTGELFF. The DNA for the CDR3 is TGCGCCAGCAGCTTGGCCGTTAGGGGGCACACCGGGGAGCTGTTTTTT.

The chain carries TRBV19 and TRBJ1-2; D is unresolved. The CDR3 is 12 amino acids. Trimming left V 4 bases short and J 7 bases short, with 10 bases between. From germline, CDR1 is LNHDA and CDR2 SQIVND (reference sequence). CDR3 residues: CASSRYLGGYTF. The CDR3, as DNA: TGTGCCAGTAGTAGATATCTTGGTGGCTACACCTTC.

This clone was seen only once. The chain employs TRBV15 and TRBJ2-1; no firm D call. Germline-derived CDR1 and CDR2 are LNHNV and YYDKDF (reference sequence). V was pared by 0 bases and J by 8 bases, with 11 bases between. This CDR3 has 14 residues. The CDR3 DNA is TGTGCCACCAGCAGAGATGGAAATCTCGATGAGCAGTTCTTC. The encoded protein is CATSRDGNLDEQFF. Full variable domain (outside the CDR3, taken from reference TRBV15 and TRBJ2-1): DAMVIQNPRYQVTQFGKPVTLSCSQTLNHNVMYWYQQKSSQAPKLLFHYYDKDFNNEADTPDNFQSRRPNTSFCFLDIRSPGLGDTAMYLCATSRDGNLDEQFFGPGTRLTVL.

The J gene is TRBJ1-1, the V gene TRBV28, with TRBD1 matching 8 bases. In germline, CDR1 is MDHEN, CDR2 SYDVKM. This CDR3 comprises 14 residues. With 5 bases clipped from V and 11 bases from J, the junction kept 13 bases outside the gene matches. As DNA, the CDR3 is TGTGCCAGCAGTGGACACGGGACAGGTGGCTGGGCTTTCTTT. Its translation is CASSGHGTGGWAFF.

V is TRBV5-1 and J is TRBJ2-7, with 11 bases identical to TRBD2. The germline V gene encodes CDR1 SGHRS and CDR2 YFSETQ. The V segment lost 5 bases and the J segment 3 bases; nucleotides outside the gene matches: 19. The CDR3 runs 19 residues. The CDR3 sequence: CASRLAGVSTSLLGYEQYF. CDR3 bases: TGCGCCAGCAGACTAGCGGGAGTTTCCACATCTTTACTGGGCTACGAGCAGTACTTC.

The chain combines TRBV6-1 with TRBJ2-7; 9 nucleotides match TRBD1. CDR1 is MNHNS and CDR2 is SASEGT in the germline V gene. V was clipped by 8 bases and J by 3 bases; unmatched bases: 5. This CDR3 has 13 residues. Written as DNA, the CDR3 is TGTGCCAGCGGGGGACAGGGCTTCTACGAGCAGTACTTC. Its translation: CASGGQGFYEQYF.

The chain carries TRBV7-8 and TRBJ2-7, with 9 bases that match TRBD1. V lost 4 bases to trimming and J lost 5 bases; unmatched junction nucleotides: 6. CDR3 length: 14 amino acids. Germline V gene data show CDR1 as SGHVS and CDR2 as FQNEAQ. CDR3 in amino acids: CASSYRGQGHEQYF. In DNA, the CDR3 is TGTGCCAGCAGCTATAGGGGACAGGGCCACGAGCAGTACTTC.

This chain connects TRBV20-1 to TRBJ1-5; D is undetermined. V was shortened by 3 bases and J by 11 bases, with 8 bases between the two germline ends. The CDR3 contains 10 residues. CDR1 DFQATT and CDR2 SNEGSKA come from the germline V gene (reference sequence). CDR3 sequence: CSARGIAQHF. The CDR3 DNA sequence: TGCAGTGCTAGGGGAATAGCCCAGCATTTT.

This clone has a count of ten or more. The chain uses TRBV6-6 and TRBJ2-7; D unresolved. Germline V gives CDR1 MNHNY, CDR2 SVGAGI (reference sequence). This CDR3 comprises 14 residues. V lost 2 bases and J 6 bases, leaving 14 bases between the germline ends. CDR3 region: CASSYMAGGGEQYF. As DNA, the CDR3 is TGTGCCAGCAGTTACATGGCTGGTGGCGGCGAGCAGTACTTC.

This chain joins TRBV5-1 and TRBJ2-3; 14 bases fit TRBD2. Germline V gene lookup returns CDR1 SGHRS and CDR2 YFSETQ. The CDR3 extends over 16 amino acids. Trimming removed 4 bases from V and 8 bases from J; junction bases left unmatched: 9. CDR3 sequence (DNA): TGCGCCAGCAGCCTGGGGACTAGCGGGAGTTCGGGTACGCAGTATTTT. It specifies CASSLGTSGSSGTQYF.

V and J are TRBV9 and TRBJ2-3, with D uncertain. CDR1 is SGDLS, CDR2 YYNGEE, per germline. V lost 6 bases and J 0 bases, leaving 11 bases between the germline ends. The CDR3 sequence is 14 residues long. The CDR3 here is CASNNGVSTDTQYF. For the CDR3, the DNA is TGTGCCAGCAACAACGGCGTTAGCACAGATACGCAGTATTTT.

This chain joins TRBV27 and TRBJ1-1; 10 nucleotides align to TRBD1. The V and J ends lost 6 bases and 5 bases, in that order; junction bases with no gene match: 9. The CDR3 has 15 amino acids. Germline V gene sequence: CDR1 MNHEY, CDR2 SMNVEV (reference sequence). The CDR3 here is CASRAPRQGATEAFF. CDR3 DNA: TGTGCCAGCAGGGCCCCCCGACAGGGGGCGACTGAAGCTTTCTTT.

This chain uses TRBV4-1 with TRBJ2-3, with D maybe TRBD1 (7 bases). The CDR3 loop spans 17 amino acids. Germline lookup yields CDR1 MGHRA and CDR2 YSYEKL. V lost 3 bases and J 5 bases, leaving 21 bases between the germline ends. The CDR3 protein is CASSHAHLRQGGDTQYF. The CDR3 nucleotides read TGCGCCAGCAGCCACGCGCACCTGAGGCAGGGGGGAGATACGCAGTATTTT.

The chain couples TRBV9 to TRBJ2-7; a possible D gene is TRBD2 (5 bases). V shed 4 bases and J shed 6 bases, with 17 bases lying between them. Germline CDR1 and CDR2: SGDLS and YYNGEE. The CDR3 runs to 14 residues. The CDR3 region is CASSRSDLAFEQYF. CDR3 DNA sequence: TGTGCCAGCAGCCGAAGCGATCTAGCTTTCGAGCAGTACTTC.

The chain couples TRBV28 to TRBJ2-7, with D possibly TRBD2 on 6 matching bases. With 2 bases removed from V and 0 bases from J, the gap between germline ends came to 14 bases. The CDR3 has 16 residues. Germline V gene sequence: CDR1 MDHEN, CDR2 SYDVKM. CDR3 residues: CASSLARRVGSYEQYF. The CDR3, as DNA: TGTGCCAGCAGTTTAGCGAGGAGGGTGGGCTCCTACGAGCAGTACTTC.

The chain employs TRBV11-2 and TRBJ2-2; D might be TRBD2 (5 bases). Germline CDR1 SGHAT, CDR2 FQNNGV. The CDR3 length is 14 residues. Trimming removed 7 bases at V and 1 base at J, with 10 bases between. In DNA, the CDR3 is TGTGCCAGCACCTCCGAGGGGAACACCGGGGAGCTGTTTTTT. The encoded protein is CASTSEGNTGELFF.

The CDR3 spells CATSSKTGVYEQYF. The CDR3 nucleotides are TGTGCCACCAGCAGTAAGACAGGGGTCTACGAGCAGTACTTC. The rearrangement uses TRBV15 and TRBJ2-7, with 8 bases fitting TRBD1. Germline CDR1 and CDR2: LNHNV and YYDKDF (reference sequence). This CDR3 contains 14 residues. J gave up 3 bases and V 3 bases, and 4 bases lay outside the gene matches.

This clone has only one observation. V is TRBV5-1 and J is TRBJ2-3, with a weak D call TRBD2 (5 bases). The CDR3 is made up of 15 amino acids. The germline V and J ends were trimmed by 3 bases and 4 bases, with 15 bases remaining between them. Per the germline V gene, CDR1 is SGHRS and CDR2 is YFSETQ. The CDR3 nucleotides read TGCGCCAGCAGCTCCACACCAGTGAGGGCAGATACGCAGTATTTT. Translation gives CASSSTPVRADTQYF.

This sequence joins TRBV5-1 and TRBJ1-3, with D perhaps TRBD1 (5 bases). Germline V gene lookup returns CDR1 SGHRS and CDR2 YFSETQ. V gave up 0 bases and J gave up 2 bases, with 12 bases separating them. This CDR3 is built from 16 residues. CDR3 protein: CASSLAGSGPGNTIYF. The CDR3, as DNA: TGCGCCAGCAGCTTGGCCGGTTCAGGGCCTGGAAACACCATATATTTT.

The chain recombines TRBV11-3 with TRBJ2-1; 12 nucleotides align to TRBD2. Germline loops: CDR1 SGHNT, CDR2 YENEEA. J gave up 8 bases and V 5 bases, and 7 bases lay outside the gene matches. The CDR3 has 15 residues. The CDR3 loop reads CASSLAGGFRDEQFF. DNA for the CDR3: TGTGCCAGCAGCCTAGCGGGAGGGTTTAGGGATGAGCAGTTCTTC. The full variable domain, its missing parts supplied by reference TRBV11-3 and TRBJ2-1, is EAGVVQSPRYKIIEKKQPVAFWCNPISGHNTLYWYLQNLGQGPELLIRYENEEAVDDSQLPKDRFSAERLKGVDSTLKIQPAELGDSAVYLCASSLAGGFRDEQFFGPGTRLTVL.

The CDR3, as DNA: TGTGCCAGCACGGTGACAGGGCGAGATGGGCAGTACTTC. Translating it yields CASTVTGRDGQYF. The chain links TRBV2 to TRBJ2-7; TRBD1 matches 7 bases. The CDR3 has 13 amino acids. Germline trimming cut 7 bases from V and 9 bases from J; bases unmatched to any gene: 12. CDR1 and CDR2 from the germline V gene are SNHLY and FYNNEI.